This T cell receptor beta chain comes out of a study of blood T cell repertoires in COVID-19. Across the whole study: Sources were T cells, B-cell-depleted T cells, or PBMCs; the material itself was cDNA or gDNA.

The CDR3 consists of 17 residues. V was shortened by 4 bases and J by 2 bases, with 18 bases between the two germline ends. Germline CDR1 is SEHNR and CDR2 is FQNEAQ (reference sequence). In this sample, this clone turned up a few times. The assay was immunoSEQ multiplex PCR, and TCRdb's table has in-frame clones only and misses some. The profile shows 270,000 or so clones, approximately 84% of them singletons. This chain connects TRBV7-9 to TRBJ1-5, with D possibly being TRBD1 (5 bases). Input material: peripheral blood. The sequence came from a human donor in a cohort sampled during active COVID-19. CDR3 nucleotide sequence: TGTGCCAGCAGCTACTTCGGGGCAGGGAGGGGCAATCAGCCCCAGCATTTT. Its translation is CASSYFGAGRGNQPQHF.